Sequencing of this T cell receptor (beta chain) was carried out in a study of CD8+ T cells in alopecia areata (dated by TCRdb to 2017 to 2018). At the level of the whole study: The treated patients took part in an open-label pilot trial in which moderate-to-severe alopecia areata was treated with oral tofacitinib at 5 to 10 mg twice daily. Clonality in the scalp was compared among normal scalp (n=4), patchy alopecia areata scalp (n=8), and alopecia totalis/universalis scalp (n=8). Disease severity in treated patients was measured with the SALT score, which quantifies the percentage of affected scalp surface area. Biopsies were taken from tofacitinib-treated patients at baseline and again at 4 and 24 weeks into treatment, and several of those patients also had a later scalp biopsy. Tofacitinib was given for 6 to 18 months, followed by 6 months of follow-up off drug to assess delayed response and recurrence. RNA came from the PAXgene miRNA kit for fixed scalp, the miRNeasy kit for PBMCs, and the RNeasy kit for mouse skin. High-throughput TCRbeta sequencing was used to examine T cell clonal expansion in alopecia areata in both the C3H/HeJ mouse model and human patients. On the human side, TCRbeta sequencing was run on scalp tissue and on sorted CD4+ and CD8+ peripheral blood T cells from healthy controls and from alopecia areata patients with either patchy or totalis/universalis disease. Amplification of TCRbeta CDR3 regions was done by immunoSEQ multiplex PCR using 35 Vbeta forward primers and 13 Jbeta reverse primers.

Trimming takes 3 bases off V and 6 bases off J; junction bases not matched to a gene: 8. Measured from the cysteine to the phenylalanine, the CDR3 is 15 residues long. Only CDR3 DNA remains: 45 bases, in frame from the first base. As encoded in the germline V gene, CDR1 is SNHLY while CDR2 is FYNNEI. What the time point label conveys for this sample: around 26 weeks on oral tofacitinib. What the treatment or condition label conveys for this sample: oral pan-JAK inhibitor, 5-10 mg twice daily. From alopecia areata patients, peripheral blood was collected along with lesional scalp punch biopsies. After PBMCs were isolated by density centrifugation and stained for CD3, CD4 and CD8, a FACSAria was used to sort CD4+ and CD8+ T cells. Regarding this clone: What this receptor recognizes is not known. Base qualities were left out, and no much larger clone turns up one base away.

Study-level results and caveats: Compared with normal scalp, lesional scalp had higher clonality and more expanded CD8+ clones, particularly in alopecia totalis/universalis, a pattern that suggests antigenic drive. During tofacitinib treatment, many expanded lesional clones stuck around in both scalp and blood, and this persistence may partly explain why relapse happens after treatment is stopped. TCR sequences shared between patients were less clear than in mice, possibly partly because of HLA diversity in the patient population. Scalp clonality and the number of expanded CD8+ clones among the top 100 scalp clones were significantly decreased by tofacitinib. Scalp TCR repertoire analysis is complicated because resident alphabeta T cells in normal human skin are also sequenced, whereas mouse skin is dominated by gammadelta T cells. Because the treated cohort was small and had just a single nonresponder, larger studies are needed to establish links between baseline CD8+ expansion and response.

The library was made by the immunoSEQ multiplex PCR assay. For TCR sequencing, RNA was extracted from every sample and reverse transcribed into cDNA to serve as template. First-strand cDNA was synthesized using SuperScript III with a 2:1 mix of oligo-dT and random hexamers. Amplification bias was assessed with a synthetic immune receptor repertoire, and residual bias was removed computationally. The published analysis was carried out like this. Raw reads were preprocessed for error removal, and CDR3 was defined according to IMGT conventions as running from the conserved cysteine to phenylalanine. Clonality was calculated as 1 minus Shannon entropy normalized by log2 of the number of productive unique TCRs. CD4 or CD8 identity of scalp clones was inferred by cross-referencing scalp TCRbeta sequences with sorted blood CD4 and CD8 repertoires. TCRdb obtained this table from immuneACCESS and retained in-frame rearrangements with V and J assigned. These tables miss some clones; where compared with another copy, unresolved V genes account for less than half of the shortfall, and the remainder is unexplained. For V, J and clone size, that table is used; D and trimming come from the DNA. Counted in this sample were around 200,000 clones; about 60% of them appeared once. Approximately 12% of the sample rests with the top ten.

The rearrangement joined TRBV2 to TRBJ2-7; 10 junctional bases match TRBD1. The sequences come from CD8+ T cells sorted from blood, collected at week 24, from a patient treated with tofacitinib. The clonotype comes from a human donor with alopecia areata. CDR3 protein: CASSDSGTGDGEQYF. In nucleotide form, the sequence is TGTGCCAGCAGTGACTCCGGGACAGGGGACGGCGAGCAGTACTTC.